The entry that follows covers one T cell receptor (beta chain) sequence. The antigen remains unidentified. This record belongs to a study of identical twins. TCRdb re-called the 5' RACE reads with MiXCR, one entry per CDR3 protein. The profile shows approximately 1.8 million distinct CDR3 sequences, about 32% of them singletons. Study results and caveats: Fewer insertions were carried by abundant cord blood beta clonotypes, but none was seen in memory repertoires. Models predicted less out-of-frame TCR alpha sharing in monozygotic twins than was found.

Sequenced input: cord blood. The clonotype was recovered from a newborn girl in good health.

CDR3 in amino acids: CASSYSRAYSSWTGDTDTQYF. CDR3 sequence (DNA): TGTGCCAGCAGTTACTCGAGGGCTTATAGTTCGTGGACAGGGGACACAGATACGCAGTATTTT. The chain combines TRBV6-5 with TRBJ2-3, with 9 bases identical to TRBD1. Per the germline V gene, CDR1 is MNHEY and CDR2 is SVGAGI. J lost 2 bases, V lost 0 bases, and 18 bases had no gene match. The CDR3 runs to 21 residues.